Following are 17 T cell receptor beta chains from one sample sequenced in a study of blood T cells in healthy people across ages. Primers used in a second PCR of about 6 to 12 cycles were a sample-barcoded 5' primer and a J-beta primer mix. Each CDR3 protein is one row after TCRdb ran MiXCR on the 5' RACE reads. The sample has around 1,100,000 distinct CDR3 sequences, about two fifths seen once. Specimen: blood. Receptors were obtained from a man aged 18 to 29 in good health.

This chain links TRBV12-3 or TRBV12-4 with TRBJ2-2, with D tentatively TRBD2 (6 bases). Deletions cut 5 bases from V and 7 bases from J, with 14 bases between. The CDR3 has 14 residues. The CDR3 reads CASSASGEDGELFF. The CDR3 DNA follows: TGTGCCAGCAGTGCCTCGGGGGAGGACGGGGAGCTGTTTTTT.

The chain links TRBV7-2 to TRBJ2-3; a possible D gene is TRBD1 (5 bases). Germline V gene sequence: CDR1 SGHTA, CDR2 FQGNSA. Between the trimmed V and J ends, which lost 5 bases and 4 bases, there was a span of 19 bases. The CDR3 loop spans 16 amino acids. CDR3 residues: CASSPGALPNADTQYF. The CDR3, as DNA: TGTGCCAGCAGCCCTGGGGCCCTCCCGAACGCAGATACGCAGTATTTT.

The rearrangement uses TRBV2 and TRBJ1-1; weak D call: TRBD1 (5 bases). The V gene lost 11 bases and the J gene lost 5 bases, with 18 bases spanning the gap. The CDR3 length is 13 residues. The V gene's germline CDR1 is SNHLY and CDR2 FYNNEI. CDR3: CASREGSGTEAFF. CDR3 bases: TGTGCCTCAAGGGAGGGGTCGGGAACTGAAGCTTTCTTT.

A few counts support this clonotype. This sequence joins TRBV7-2 and TRBJ1-6, with 7 bases fitting TRBD1. V dropped 3 bases and J dropped 5; count of bases not matched to a gene: 4. Germline loops: CDR1 SGHTA, CDR2 FQGNSA. The CDR3 runs to 15 residues. DNA for the CDR3: TGTGCCAGCAGCTTGGGACAGATAAATAATTCACCCCTCCACTTT. Amino acids: CASSLGQINNSPLHF.

This sequence joins TRBV29-1 and TRBJ2-4; D is possibly TRBD2 (5 bases). The germline V and J ends were trimmed by 7 bases and 2 bases, with 12 bases remaining between them. CDR3 length: 13 residues. From germline, CDR1 is SQVTM and CDR2 ANQGSEA. CDR3 sequence: CSGVPGTKNIQYF. DNA for the CDR3: TGCAGCGGTGTGCCGGGGACCAAAAACATTCAGTACTTC.

The V gene is TRBV6-4, the J gene TRBJ2-3, with 7 bases that match TRBD1. J gave up 4 bases and V 6 bases, and 7 bases lay outside the gene matches. Germline assignment: CDR1 MRHNA and CDR2 SNTAGT. This CDR3 has 14 amino acids. The CDR3 here is CASSRLGTADTQYF. Here the CDR3 DNA reads TGTGCCAGCAGCCGCCTAGGGACAGCAGATACGCAGTATTTT.

This clonotype has a handful of counts. The rearrangement joins TRBV6-5 to TRBJ2-1, with no clear D. The DNA end is a closer match to TRBJ2-7, so the J assignment may be wrong. Germline CDR1 MNHEY, CDR2 SVGAGI. The CDR3 runs to 15 residues. CDR3: CASSITEATYNEQYF. CDR3 nucleotide sequence: TGTGCCAGCAGTATAACAGAGGCTACTTACAATGAGCAGTACTTC.

This clonotype has more than one count but fewer than ten. The genes are TRBV18 and TRBJ1-4, with 7 bases matching TRBD1. The J segment lost 6 bases and the V segment lost 5 bases, leaving 3 bases of the junction unmatched. Germline V gene lookup returns CDR1 KGHSH and CDR2 LQKENI. The CDR3 covers 13 residues. This chain's CDR3 is CASSGDSYEKLFF. For the CDR3, the DNA is TGTGCCAGCTCAGGGGACAGCTATGAAAAACTGTTTTTT.

This sequence joins TRBV7-9 and TRBJ2-3; 11 nucleotides agree with TRBD2. The J segment lost 2 bases and the V segment lost 5 bases, leaving 6 bases of the junction unmatched. The CDR3 loop spans 16 amino acids. The germline V gene encodes CDR1 SEHNR and CDR2 FQNEAQ (reference sequence). CDR3 DNA sequence: TGTGCCAGCAGCCCCGCTAGCGGGGGGTTCACAGATACGCAGTATTTT. This gives the protein CASSPASGGFTDTQYF. The whole variable domain, filled in from reference TRBV7-9 and TRBJ2-3, reads DTGVSQNPRHKITKRGQNVTFRCDPISEHNRLYWYRQTLGQGPEFLTYFQNEAQLEKSRLLSDRFSAERPKGSFSTLEIQRTEQGDSAMYLCASSPASGGFTDTQYFGPGTRLTVL.

This clonotype was seen more than once but under ten times. The chain has TRBV10-3 and TRBJ2-5, with D possibly called TRBD1 or TRBD2 (6 bases each). Trimming took 4 bases from V and 5 from J, leaving 17 bases between them. This CDR3 region has 15 residues. Germline assignment: CDR1 ENHRY and CDR2 SYGVKD. The DNA of the CDR3 is TGTGCCATCAGTGGATACAGGGAGGTTAGCGAGACCCAGTACTTC. Its protein product is CAISGYREVSETQYF.

This clonotype was detected only a few times. V usage is TRBV14 and J usage is TRBJ1-2; 8 bases agree with TRBD1. The CDR3 sequence is 16 residues long. Germline V gives CDR1 SGHDN, CDR2 FVKESK. V lost 2 bases and J lost 5; bases outside the gene matches: 10. CDR3 amino acids: CASSQIYPRTGYGYTF. The CDR3 DNA reads TGTGCCAGCAGCCAAATCTACCCCCGGACAGGGTATGGCTACACCTTC.

With respect to this clonotype: Germline and junction disagree at one end, which may indicate a read error. This chain joins TRBV6-1 and TRBJ1-4; D remains unclear. Germline CDR1 and CDR2: MNHNS and SASEGT. The CDR3 loop spans 12 amino acids. CDR3 sequence: CATHRAKEKLFF. The CDR3 DNA sequence: TGTGCCACCCACCGGGCTAAGGAAAAACTGTTTTTT.

This clonotype showed up just a few times. This chain uses TRBV27 with TRBJ2-7, with D perhaps matching TRBD1 (5 bases). The germline CDR1 and CDR2 sequences are MNHEY and SMNVEV (reference sequence). The CDR3 contains 15 residues. Trimming removed 2 bases at V and 3 bases at J, with 14 bases between. CDR3 sequence (DNA): TGTGCCAGCAGTTTAGAGGACACTCCGAGCTACGAGCAGTACTTC. Translation gives CASSLEDTPSYEQYF.

This clonotype was observed many times. Germline and junction disagree at one end, which may indicate a read error. V and J are TRBV4-2 and TRBJ1-1; D unclear. This CDR3 comprises 13 residues. Looked up from germline, CDR1 is LGHNA and CDR2 is YNFKEQ. The CDR3 here is CASSQERNTEAFF. The CDR3 DNA is TGCGCCAGCAGCCAAGAACGGAACACTGAAGCTTTCTTT.

This chain joins TRBV28 and TRBJ2-7; 9 bases agree with TRBD1. V lost 5 bases to trimming and J lost 0 bases; unmatched junction nucleotides: 8. Per the germline V gene, CDR1 is MDHEN and CDR2 is SYDVKM. The CDR3 is made up of 16 amino acids. The CDR3 nucleotides read TGTGCCAGCAGTCCCCTCGGACAGGGGAGCTCCTACGAGCAGTACTTC. It translates to CASSPLGQGSSYEQYF.

In this sample, this clonotype turned up a few times. The chain has TRBV25-1 and TRBJ1-2; the D is unclear. The CDR3 spans 14 residues. Germline lookup yields CDR1 MGHDK and CDR2 SYGVNS. V was pared by 6 bases and J by 6 bases, with 17 bases between. In DNA, the CDR3 is TGTGCCAGCAGAATTGAGGGCAGGTCGAATGGCTACACCTTC. This gives the protein CASRIEGRSNGYTF.

The gene calls are TRBV7-9 and TRBJ2-3; D might be TRBD1 (5 bases). The CDR3 extends over 14 amino acids. Germline V gene sequence: CDR1 SEHNR, CDR2 FQNEAQ (reference sequence). The CDR3 nucleotides are TGTGCGGCGCAATCAACAGGCGCCCCAGATACGCAGTATTTT. Translation: CAAQSTGAPDTQYF.